Listed below are T cell receptor beta chains from one sample, sequenced in a study of regulatory T cells in long-lasting Graves disease. TCRdb fed the multiplex PCR reads into MiXCR, producing one record per CDR3 protein. Of fewer than 450,000 distinct CDR3 sequences in the sample, roughly 20% were seen once. This specimen was peripheral blood mononuclear cells (PBMCs), taken when the disease was refractory, from a patient treated with antithyroid drugs. The receptor source for this set is a female donor with Graves disease. Each CDR3 is given with its conserved first and last residue. The D gene is left open where the match is weak. The listing skips clone size in some rows; elsewhere it reads once, few, many or a size class.

>TRBV4-1|few|NA|TRBJ1-1
TGCGCCAGCAGCCAGGCCCCTAGGGGCACTGAAGCTTTCTTT
CASSQAPRGTEAFF
>TRBV28|many|NA|TRBJ1-5
TGTGCCAGCAGTTCCCCCCGGGGGCCCCAGCATTTT
CASSSPRGPQHF
>TRBV29-1|few|TRBD1|TRBJ2-5
TGCAGCGTTATCTGGGACAGGGGGCAGGAGACCCAGTACTTC
CSVIWDRGQETQYF
>TRBV27|NA|NA|TRBJ2-7
TGTGCCAGCAGTCCCCTGGGGTCGCGAGGGCAGTACTTC
CASSPLGSRGQYF
>TRBV29-1|NA|TRBD1|TRBJ2-2
TGCAGCGTCCTTACTCCGGGACAGGAGAACACCGGGGAGCTGTTTTTT
CSVLTPGQENTGELFF
>TRBV12-3/TRBV12-4|many|NA|TRBJ2-7
TGTGCCAGCAGAGAGGGGGGTTCCTACGAGCAGTACTTC
CASREGGSYEQYF
>TRBV4-3|few|NA|TRBJ1-4
TGCGCCAGCAGCCAACATAGGGTGGTGGCAACTAATGAAAAACTGTTTTTT
CASSQHRVVATNEKLFF
>TRBV20-1|NA|NA|TRBJ2-2
TGCAGTGCCCAGACAGAGACCGGGGAGCTGTTTTTT
CSAQTETGELFF
>TRBV10-3|many|NA|TRBJ1-1
TGTGCCATCAGTGACGACAGCAAATTGAACACTGAAGCTTTCTTT
CAISDDSKLNTEAFF
>TRBV11-2|many|NA|TRBJ1-4
TGTGCCAGCACCCTCAGGGGAGGCGGTGAAAAACTGTTTTTT
CASTLRGGGEKLFF
>TRBV11-2|many|TRBD1|TRBJ1-2
TGTGCCAGCACCTTCCTGCCGACCGGGACAGTAAACTATGGCTACACCTTC
CASTFLPTGTVNYGYTF
>TRBV6-1|few|NA|TRBJ2-7
TGTGCCAGCAGTGAAGGAGCAGGCATCGAGCAGTACTTC
CASSEGAGIEQYF
>TRBV12-3/TRBV12-4|many|NA|TRBJ1-3
TGTGCCAGCAGTCCGACGCAGAGTTTTACTGGAAACACCATATATTTT
CASSPTQSFTGNTIYF
>TRBV12-3/TRBV12-4|many|NA|TRBJ1-1
TGTGCCAGCACCTTCGGTCGCGAAGCTTTCTTT
CASTFGREAFF
>TRBV29-1|NA|NA|TRBJ2-7
TGCAGCGTTCTTGAGGAGAACACCTACGAGCAGTACTTC
CSVLEENTYEQYF
>TRBV20-1|few|NA|TRBJ1-1
TGCAGTGCCCAACGGGGCCAGAGAGTGGGGATGAAGAACACTGAAGCTTTCTTT
CSAQRGQRVGMKNTEAFF
>TRBV11-3|many|NA|TRBJ2-2
TGTGCCAGCAGCTTAGATCGTTGGGGGTCCGGGGAGCTGTTTTTT
CASSLDRWGSGELFF
>TRBV20-1|many|TRBD1|TRBJ2-7
TGCAGTGCTAGAGGGACAGGCAGCCGCGAGCAGTACTTC
CSARGTGSREQYF
>TRBV7-2|NA|NA|TRBJ1-4
TGTGCCAGCAGCTCTGGGCAGAAGGACGAAAAACTGTTTTTT
CASSSGQKDEKLFF